The sequence of this T cell receptor beta chain was determined in a study of glioma-infiltrating T cells. Study outcomes and limitations: Tissue-blood divergence was below expectation in non-neoplastic patients, above in gliomas. CDR3 overlap between tissue and blood was very small. Shared blood CDR3 signature motifs marked patients with low tissue-blood divergence.

Using RNA template, CDR3s of TCR alpha and beta were amplified with iRepertoire arm-PCR. One-step reverse transcription and amplification started from approximately 100-400 ng of tissue mRNA or PBMC total RNA. One entry per CDR3 protein results from TCRdb running MiXCR on the multiplex PCR reads. The sample lists 300,000 to 450,000 distinct CDR3 sequences, 41% occurring once. Trimming took 4 bases from V and 3 from J; bases not matched to a gene: 2. Germline V gene sequence: CDR1 LGHNA, CDR2 YNFKEQ. The CDR3 covers 15 residues. For this clonotype: The antigen remains undetermined.

The sequence came from a human donor with low-grade glioma or glioblastoma, undergoing nonglioma brain surgery, or in good health (not recorded which). The rearrangement uses TRBV4-2 and TRBJ2-5, with 13 bases identical to TRBD2. What was sequenced was glioma tissue, nonneoplastic brain tissue, or PBMCs (not recorded which). The DNA for the CDR3 is TGTGCCAGCAGCCTTGGGACTAGCGGGGAAGAGACCCAGTACTTC. It codes for CASSLGTSGEETQYF.